The 17 T cell receptor beta chains below come from one sample, sequenced in a study of PD-1 blockade in classical Hodgkin lymphoma. Sequencing used immunoSEQ multiplex PCR; TCRdb keeps in-frame clones, though not all of them. The profile covers almost 100,000 clones, with roughly 92% appearing a single time and 2.8% taken by the ten largest. All trial patients relapsed after autologous stem cell transplantation. The sample consisted of peripheral blood mononuclear cells (PBMCs), taken at baseline. The receptors were gathered from a human donor with classical Hodgkin lymphoma.

This chain links TRBV27 with TRBJ2-5, with D unresolved. V gave up 6 bases and J gave up 1 base, with 9 bases separating them. CDR3 length: 13 residues. Germline V lookup: CDR1 MNHEY, CDR2 SMNVEV (reference sequence). The CDR3 bases are TGTGCCAGCAGCCCCCTACCCCAAGAGACCCAGTACTTC. Translating gives CASSPLPQETQYF.

The sample holds one count of this clone. V gene TRBV5-1 combines with J gene TRBJ2-2; 10 bases agree with TRBD2. CDR1 is SGHRS and CDR2 is YFSETQ in the germline V gene. V was clipped by 0 bases and J by 4 bases; unmatched bases: 6. The CDR3 runs to 17 residues. As DNA, the CDR3 is TGCGCCAGCAGCTTGGATTTAGCGGGAGGCATCACCGGGGAGCTGTTTTTT. Translated: CASSLDLAGGITGELFF.

This chain joins TRBV2 and TRBJ1-1; no clear D gene. Germline lookup yields CDR1 SNHLY and CDR2 FYNNEI. Trimming took off 2 bases at V and 2 bases at J, with 9 bases between the two ends. The CDR3 totals 14 residues. This CDR3 is CASSEWEGNTEAFF. CDR3 nucleotide sequence: TGTGCCAGCAGTGAATGGGAGGGAAACACTGAAGCTTTCTTT.

V gene TRBV28 combines with J gene TRBJ2-3; D possibly corresponds to TRBD2 (6 bases). The V end lost 3 bases, the J end lost 5 bases, and 21 bases lay between the germline ends. The CDR3 spans 17 residues. The V gene's germline CDR1 is MDHEN and CDR2 SYDVKM. The CDR3 coding sequence is TGTGCCAGCAGTTTTTTCCGGCGTCGGGAGCAAGTAGATACGCAGTATTTT. This sequence encodes CASSFFRRREQVDTQYF.

V and J are TRBV27 and TRBJ1-2, with D perhaps matching TRBD1 (6 bases). The CDR3 covers 16 residues. V gave up 5 bases and J gave up 1 base, with 17 bases separating them. The germline gives CDR1 MNHEY, CDR2 SMNVEV (reference sequence). This CDR3 reads CASSPSTGRINYGYTF. The DNA of the CDR3 is TGTGCCAGCAGTCCCTCGACAGGCCGTATTAACTATGGCTACACCTTC.

This clone has a single count. The chain carries TRBV9 and TRBJ2-1; D not resolved. Per germline, CDR1 SGDLS and CDR2 YYNGEE. The ends were cut back, 4 bases at V and 8 bases at J, with 16 bases in the middle. The CDR3 contains 14 residues. This CDR3 is CASSPRLLRDEQFF. In DNA, the CDR3 is TGTGCCAGCAGCCCCCGCCTGTTGCGAGATGAGCAGTTCTTC.

The chain recombines TRBV5-1 with TRBJ2-1, with D uncertain. This CDR3 is built from 13 residues. V lost 10 bases, J lost 4 bases, and 15 bases lay in between. Germline CDR1 reads SGHRS; CDR2 reads YFSETQ. The CDR3 coding sequence is TGCGCCTCAGCCCGGTTAATGTACAATGAGCAGTTCTTC. This translates into CASARLMYNEQFF.

The rearrangement links TRBV30 to TRBJ2-1; D may be TRBD1 (6 bases). The germline CDR1 and CDR2 sequences are GTSNPN and SVGIG (reference sequence). CDR3 length: 15 amino acids. The V end was cut by 5 bases, the J end by 3 bases, with 17 bases between. The chain's CDR3 is CAWSQVGAIYNEQFF. The CDR3 DNA reads as TGTGCCTGGTCCCAGGTGGGGGCCATCTACAATGAGCAGTTCTTC.

This rearrangement joins TRBV9 to TRBJ2-5; D unclear. Per the germline V gene, CDR1 is SGDLS and CDR2 is YYNGEE. There are 11 residues in the CDR3. V lost 3 bases, J lost 3 bases, and 3 bases lay in between. CDR3 nucleotide sequence: TGTGCCAGCAGCGGCAAAGAGACCCAGTACTTC. It translates to CASSGKETQYF.

The gene calls are TRBV4-2 and TRBJ1-4; D unresolved. Trimming left V 4 bases short and J 0 bases short, with 12 bases between. CDR3 length equals 16 residues. Germline CDR1 LGHNA, CDR2 YNFKEQ. The CDR3 DNA sequence: TGTGCCAGCAGCCCCACGGAGAGTGCAACTAATGAAAAACTGTTTTTT. Protein: CASSPTESATNEKLFF.

This CDR3 is CASSYSRLEGWYEQYF. CDR3 bases: TGTGCCAGCAGTTACTCCAGACTAGAAGGGTGGTACGAGCAGTACTTC. The chain employs TRBV6-6 and TRBJ2-7; tentative D call: TRBD2 (6 bases). Trimming left V 0 bases short and J 4 bases short, with 16 bases between. Germline V CDR1 and CDR2: MNHNY, SVGAGI (reference sequence). This CDR3 has 16 amino acids.

The chain links TRBV5-1 to TRBJ1-2, with D perhaps matching TRBD1 (6 bases). The germline gives CDR1 SGHRS, CDR2 YFSETQ. The V end was cut by 2 bases, the J end by 3 bases, with 17 bases between. The CDR3 totals 16 residues. The CDR3 reads CASSLELGALDYGYTF. The CDR3 DNA is TGCGCCAGCAGCTTAGAACTGGGGGCGCTAGACTATGGCTACACCTTC.

This chain connects TRBV6-5 to TRBJ2-5; D uncertain. The V end was cut by 7 bases, the J end by 2 bases, with 5 bases between. CDR3 length: 11 amino acids. CDR1 and CDR2 (germline): MNHEY, SVGAGI. The chain's CDR3 is CASTQQETQYF. CDR3 DNA: TGTGCCAGCACTCAACAAGAGACCCAGTACTTC.

The rearrangement uses TRBV4-2 and TRBJ1-2; D uncertain. Trimming cost V 2 bases and J 0 bases, with 10 bases left between them. CDR1 and CDR2 from the germline V gene are LGHNA and YNFKEQ. The CDR3 contains 15 residues. CDR3 in amino acids: CASSQMGASNYGYTF. The DNA for the CDR3 is TGTGCCAGCAGCCAAATGGGAGCATCTAACTATGGCTACACCTTC.

This rearrangement joins TRBV18 to TRBJ1-2; a weak D match, TRBD1 (6 bases). Trimming took off 3 bases at V and 4 bases at J, with 9 bases between the two ends. CDR1 is KGHSH and CDR2 is LQKENI in the germline V gene. The CDR3 is 13 residues long. The CDR3, as DNA: TGTGCCAGCTCACCGGACAGAGTCTATGGCTACACCTTC. This codes for CASSPDRVYGYTF.

The genes are TRBV29-1 and TRBJ1-5; D is possibly TRBD1 (5 bases). Trimming shortened V by 2 bases and J by 6 bases, and 11 bases separated the two germline ends. Germline CDR1 and CDR2: SQVTM and ANQGSEA. There are 13 residues in the CDR3. CDR3 sequence reads: CSVEKGDGQPQHF. The CDR3 DNA sequence: TGCAGCGTTGAAAAAGGGGATGGTCAGCCCCAGCATTTT.

This sequence joins TRBV18 and TRBJ2-7, with a weak D call TRBD2 (6 bases). Between the trimmed V and J ends, which lost 1 base and 5 bases, there was a span of 18 bases. There are 16 residues in the CDR3. Germline-derived CDR1 and CDR2 are KGHSH and LQKENI. The CDR3 sequence is CASSPQSRLVTHEQYF. CDR3 nucleotide sequence: TGTGCCAGCTCACCACAGTCACGACTAGTTACCCACGAGCAGTACTTC.